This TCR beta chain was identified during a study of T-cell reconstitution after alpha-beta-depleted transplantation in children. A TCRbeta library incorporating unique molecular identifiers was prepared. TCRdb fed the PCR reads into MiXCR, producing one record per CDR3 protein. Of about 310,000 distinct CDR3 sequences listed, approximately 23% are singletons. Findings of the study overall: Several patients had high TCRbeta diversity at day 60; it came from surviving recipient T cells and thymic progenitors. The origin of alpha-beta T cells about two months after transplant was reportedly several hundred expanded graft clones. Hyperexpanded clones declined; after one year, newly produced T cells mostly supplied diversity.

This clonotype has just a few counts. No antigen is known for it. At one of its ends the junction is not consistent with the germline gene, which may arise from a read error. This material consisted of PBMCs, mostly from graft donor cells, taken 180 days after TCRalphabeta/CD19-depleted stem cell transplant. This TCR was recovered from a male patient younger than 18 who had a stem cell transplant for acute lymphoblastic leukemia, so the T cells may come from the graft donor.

The CDR3 spells CASSSGRTNYGYTF. CDR3 sequence (DNA): TGTGCCAGCAGCTCGGGACGAACGAACTATGGCTACACCTTC. The chain has TRBV5-1 and TRBJ1-2, with D perhaps TRBD1 (5 bases). The CDR3 contains 14 residues. Looked up from germline, CDR1 is SGHRS and CDR2 is YFSETQ.